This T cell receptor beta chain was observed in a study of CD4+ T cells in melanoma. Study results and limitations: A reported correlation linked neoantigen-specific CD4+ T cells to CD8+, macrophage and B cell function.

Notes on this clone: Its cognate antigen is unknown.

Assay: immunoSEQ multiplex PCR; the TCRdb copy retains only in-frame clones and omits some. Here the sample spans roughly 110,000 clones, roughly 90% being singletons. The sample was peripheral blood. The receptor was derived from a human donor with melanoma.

The CDR3 loop is CASSSEGQEDYGYTF. The DNA of the CDR3 is TGTGCCAGCAGCTCCGAGGGGCAGGAAGACTATGGCTACACCTTC. The V call is TRBV5-4, the J call TRBJ1-2; D possibly corresponds to TRBD1 (5 bases). The CDR3 covers 15 residues. CDR1 and CDR2 (germline): SGHNT, YYREEE (reference sequence). Trimming took 3 bases from V and 3 from J, leaving 15 bases between them.